A single sample gave rise to the 24 T cell receptor beta chains below, sequenced in a study of cytomegalovirus exposure and HLA in healthy donors. Use of 60 Vbeta and 13 Jbeta primers characterized the PCR. Method: immunoSEQ multiplex PCR; TCRdb's copy keeps in-frame clones and lacks some. The sample yields 95,000 to 130,000 clones, under 90% seen once. The specimen was PBMCs. All receptors come from a woman under 40 in good health and CMV-seronegative.

This clone was found once. The chain links TRBV5-4 to TRBJ2-2, with 14 nucleotides matching TRBD2. This CDR3 contains 16 residues. Looked up from germline, CDR1 is SGHNT and CDR2 is YYREEE (reference sequence). V lost 4 bases and J lost 5; bases outside the gene matches: 4. The DNA for the CDR3 is TGTGCCAGCAGCCCCGGGACTAGCGGGAGTACCGGGGAGCTGTTTTTT. It translates to CASSPGTSGSTGELFF.

The chain joins TRBV20-1 to TRBJ2-2, with 8 nucleotides matching TRBD2. The CDR3 contains 11 residues. CDR1 DFQATT and CDR2 SNEGSKA come from the germline V gene (reference sequence). CDR3 DNA sequence: TGCGCAGCGGGGGACACCGGGGAGCTGTTTTTT. Its protein is CAAGDTGELFF.

This chain connects TRBV5-1 to TRBJ2-1; tentatively, D is TRBD2 (5 bases). CDR1 and CDR2 (germline): SGHRS, YFSETQ. The CDR3 covers 11 residues. V was cut by 2 bases and J by 12 bases, with 9 bases left in between. The CDR3 bases are TGCGCCAGCAGCTTTGACGGAGGGCAGTTCTTC. This codes for CASSFDGGQFF.

This clone was detected only once. The chain has TRBV4-2 and TRBJ2-5, with a tentative D call TRBD2 (5 bases). Germline V CDR1 and CDR2: LGHNA, YNFKEQ. V gave up 4 bases and J gave up 3 bases, with 9 bases separating them. This CDR3 has 13 amino acids. Here the CDR3 reads CASSLQEEETQYF. In DNA form, the CDR3 reads TGTGCCAGCAGCCTCCAGGAGGAAGAGACCCAGTACTTC.

This clone has only a few counts. This rearrangement joins TRBV7-6 to TRBJ2-2; D perhaps matches TRBD2 (5 bases). Trimming stripped 5 bases from V and 5 bases from J, with 12 bases between. The CDR3 has 14 residues. The germline V gene encodes CDR1 SGHVS and CDR2 FNYEAQ. The DNA for the CDR3 is TGTGCCAGCAGCACCCGTCCGGGGACCGGGGAGCTGTTTTTT. This translates into CASSTRPGTGELFF.

This chain joins TRBV9 and TRBJ2-5; TRBD2 matches at 10 bases. The CDR3 has 16 amino acids. V was clipped by 4 bases and J by 3 bases; unmatched bases: 9. Germline V gene data show CDR1 as SGDLS and CDR2 as YYNGEE. CDR3 residues: CASSQSGRATEETQYF. CDR3 in DNA: TGTGCCAGCAGCCAGAGCGGGAGGGCCACGGAAGAGACCCAGTACTTC.

V usage is TRBV6-6 and J usage is TRBJ1-4; tentatively, D is TRBD1 (6 bases). Germline-derived CDR1 and CDR2 are MNHNY and SVGAGI (reference sequence). The CDR3 sequence is 15 residues long. Trimming stripped 2 bases from V and 7 bases from J, with 14 bases between. The CDR3 sequence: CASSYRRGGIEKLFF. As DNA, the CDR3 is TGTGCCAGCAGTTACCGCAGGGGAGGGATTGAAAAACTGTTTTTT.

The V and J genes are TRBV28 and TRBJ1-5; D possibly corresponds to TRBD1 (6 bases). In germline, CDR1 is MDHEN, CDR2 SYDVKM. CDR3 length: 12 residues. V lost 8 bases and J 6 bases, leaving 11 bases between the germline ends. Here the CDR3 DNA reads TGTGCCAGCGGAACAGGGATTCAGCCCCAGCATTTT. As protein: CASGTGIQPQHF.

This clone has just a few counts. This chain joins TRBV19 and TRBJ1-2, with D uncertain. The CDR3 totals 16 residues. The V end lost 1 base, the J end lost 1 base, and 13 bases lay between the germline ends. Germline CDR1 reads LNHDA; CDR2 reads SQIVND (reference sequence). DNA of the CDR3: TGTGCCAGTAGTATAGGATCCAGAACCATTAACTATGGCTACACCTTC. This encodes CASSIGSRTINYGYTF.

The J gene is TRBJ2-7, the V gene TRBV13, with 13 nucleotides matching TRBD2. With 5 bases clipped from V and 3 bases from J, the junction kept 4 bases outside the gene matches. This CDR3 is 15 amino acids long. Per germline, CDR1 PRHDT and CDR2 FYEKMQ (reference sequence). In DNA form, the CDR3 reads TGTGCCAGCAGCGCCGGGACTAGCGGGATCTACGAGCAGTACTTC. This gives the protein CASSAGTSGIYEQYF.

In this sample, this clone turned up once. V usage is TRBV14 and J usage is TRBJ2-3, with a possible D match to TRBD2 (5 bases). Germline V gives CDR1 SGHDN, CDR2 FVKESK. This CDR3 is 19 amino acids long. Trimming cost V 0 bases and J 4 bases, with 23 bases left between them. The CDR3 DNA sequence: TGTGCCAGCAGCCAAGACGGGGTCACGGGGAAGCTTAGGGCAGATACGCAGTATTTT. It encodes CASSQDGVTGKLRADTQYF.

As regards this clone: This sample includes further DNA sequences coding for the same CDR3. The chain carries TRBV6-6 and TRBJ2-3, with a possible D match to TRBD1 (6 bases). Germline values: CDR1 MNHNY, CDR2 SVGAGI (reference sequence). The CDR3 runs 16 residues. Deletions cut 5 bases from V and 0 bases from J, with 15 bases between. The CDR3 coding sequence is TGTGCCAGCAGTACCCAAGGGGGACCTAGCACAGATACGCAGTATTTT. Protein sequence: CASSTQGGPSTDTQYF.

On this clone itself: Because the CDR3 is missing its conserved closing phenylalanine or tryptophan, this is likely a read error. This sequence joins TRBV6-1 and TRBJ1-1; weak D call: TRBD1 (5 bases). Germline CDR1 reads MNHNS; CDR2 reads SASEGT. Trimming removed 7 bases at V and 4 bases at J, with 16 bases between. The CDR3 runs to 14 residues. CDR3 nucleotides: TGTGCCAGCAATTTGGTCGGGGGGTCCACTGAAGCTTTCCTT. This translates into CASNLVGGSTEAFL.

This clone was observed a few times. The chain has TRBV2 and TRBJ2-7; 7 nucleotides match TRBD2. Germline trimming cut 0 bases from V and 0 bases from J; bases unmatched to any gene: 2. The CDR3 has 15 residues. In germline, CDR1 is SNHLY, CDR2 FYNNEI. In DNA, the CDR3 is TGTGCCAGCAGTGAAGCGGGGGGGAACTCCTACGAGCAGTACTTC. This sequence encodes CASSEAGGNSYEQYF.

In this sample, this clone turned up once. The chain couples TRBV10-3 to TRBJ1-4; weak D call: TRBD1 (6 bases). The CDR3 covers 19 residues. The germline V gene has CDR1 ENHRY and CDR2 SYGVKD. V lost 7 bases and J lost 1, with 25 bases in between. The CDR3 is CAITKKGAGAGKTNEKLFF. In nucleotides, the CDR3 is TGTGCCATCACAAAGAAAGGGGCAGGGGCTGGAAAAACTAATGAAAAACTGTTTTTT.

The rearrangement joins TRBV28 to TRBJ2-1, with 9 bases matching TRBD2. V lost 5 bases and J lost 0; bases outside the gene matches: 5. The CDR3 length is 16 residues. The V gene's germline CDR1 is MDHEN and CDR2 SYDVKM. Here the CDR3 reads CASSPPLAGSYNEQFF. In DNA, the CDR3 is TGTGCCAGCAGTCCGCCACTAGCGGGCTCCTACAATGAGCAGTTCTTC. Based on the CDR3 plus reference TRBV28 and TRBJ2-1, the full variable domain is DVKVTQSSRYLVKRTGEKVFLECVQDMDHENMFWYRQDPGLGLRLIYFSYDVKMKEKGDIPEGYSVSREKKERFSLILESASTNQTSMYLCASSPPLAGSYNEQFFGPGTRLTVL.

The chain recombines TRBV7-9 with TRBJ1-1; TRBD1 agrees at 9 bases. Germline V CDR1 and CDR2: SEHNR, FQNEAQ (reference sequence). Losses at the gene ends were 3 bases for V and 4 bases for J; bases not matched to a gene: 3. The CDR3 loop spans 14 amino acids. The CDR3 DNA follows: TGTGCCAGCAGCTTGGTGGGACAGGGCACTGAAGCTTTCTTT. This sequence encodes CASSLVGQGTEAFF.

This clone was picked up one time. The rearrangement uses TRBV27 and TRBJ2-5; TRBD2 aligns across 13 bases. The CDR3 is 19 amino acids. V lost 5 bases and J lost 4; bases outside the gene matches: 16. Germline V CDR1 and CDR2: MNHEY, SMNVEV (reference sequence). DNA for the CDR3: TGTGCCAGCAGTCCATACCGGACTAGCGGGAGTGAGGCGCTAGAGACCCAGTACTTC. It is translated as CASSPYRTSGSEALETQYF.

The rearrangement joins TRBV4-1 to TRBJ1-2; the D gene is possibly TRBD1 (5 bases). The CDR3 is made up of 17 amino acids. Trimming took 1 base from V and 7 from J, leaving 22 bases between them. The germline V gene encodes CDR1 MGHRA and CDR2 YSYEKL. CDR3 bases: TGCGCCAGCAGCCAAGGACAGAACCCCCTTACGGGTGGTGGCTACACCTTC. It codes for CASSQGQNPLTGGGYTF.

This clone came up once. At one boundary the junction diverges from the germline segment, which might be a read error. This chain uses TRBV28 with TRBJ1-5; D is possibly TRBD1 (6 bases). The length of the CDR3 is 17 residues. CDR1 and CDR2 from the germline V gene are MDHEN and SYDVKM. The CDR3 region is CAGSQTGGVGLNQPQHF. The DNA of the CDR3 is TGTGCCGGCAGCCAGACAGGTGGGGTCGGCCTAAATCAGCCCCAGCATTTT. The full variable domain, rest sourced from reference TRBV28 and TRBJ1-5, is DVKVTQSSRYLVKRTGEKVFLECVQDMDHENMFWYRQDPGLGLRLIYFSYDVKMKEKGDIPEGYSVSREKKERFSLILESASTNQTSMYLCAGSQTGGVGLNQPQHFGDGTRLSIL.

V is TRBV27 and J is TRBJ2-2, with TRBD2 matching 9 bases. Germline V gives CDR1 MNHEY, CDR2 SMNVEV (reference sequence). There are 17 residues in the CDR3. With 3 bases clipped from V and 1 base from J, the junction kept 6 bases outside the gene matches. The CDR3 reads CASSLIEAGGNTGELFF. The DNA of the CDR3 is TGTGCCAGCAGTTTGATCGAAGCGGGAGGGAACACCGGGGAGCTGTTTTTT.

The chain joins TRBV7-2 to TRBJ1-3; possibly TRBD1 for D (5 bases). V was shortened by 4 bases and J by 0 bases, with 13 bases between the two germline ends. Germline CDR1 reads SGHTA; CDR2 reads FQGNSA. This CDR3 contains 16 residues. The CDR3 sequence: CASSSRAGNSGNTIYF. Here the CDR3 DNA reads TGTGCCAGCAGCTCCAGGGCCGGTAACTCTGGAAACACCATATATTTT. The entire variable domain, with the rest obtained from reference TRBV7-2 and TRBJ1-3, is as follows: GAGVSQSPSNKVTEKGKDVELRCDPISGHTALYWYRQSLGQGLEFLIYFQGNSAPDKSGLPSDRFSAERTGGSVSTLTIQRTQQEDSAVYLCASSSRAGNSGNTIYFGEGSWLTVV.

This rearrangement joins TRBV6-6 to TRBJ2-1, with 8 bases that match TRBD1. J gave up 6 bases and V 5 bases, and 9 bases lay outside the gene matches. Germline V lookup: CDR1 MNHNY, CDR2 SVGAGI (reference sequence). This CDR3 contains 15 residues. This CDR3 is CASSRLGQGSNEQFF. The CDR3 nucleotides are TGTGCCAGCAGTCGTTTAGGACAGGGTTCCAATGAGCAGTTCTTC.

The chain couples TRBV28 to TRBJ2-7; 9 nucleotides align to TRBD1. Germline CDR1 reads MDHEN; CDR2 reads SYDVKM. CDR3 length: 13 residues. V dropped 10 bases and J dropped 5; count of bases not matched to a gene: 9. Written as DNA, the CDR3 is TGTGCCACCAGGGACAGGGCCCCCAACGAGCAGTACTTC. As protein: CATRDRAPNEQYF.